This T cell receptor (beta chain) stems from a study of blood T cell repertoires in COVID-19. The CDR3 is made up of 15 amino acids. CDR1 is LNHDA, CDR2 SQIVND, per germline (reference sequence). The ends were cut back, 5 bases at V and 3 bases at J, with 16 bases in the middle. Methods used by the authors: It was from reference gene primer amplification that nucleated cell counts were estimated. The assay was immunoSEQ multiplex PCR, and TCRdb's table has in-frame clones only and misses some. That table supplies the V and J calls and clone size; D and trimming were determined from the DNA. The sample records about 170,000 clones, more than 75% being singletons.

This clonotype was obtained from a man between 18 and 35 years old with active or convalescent COVID-19. The sequencing sample was made of peripheral blood. This chain connects TRBV19 to TRBJ1-1; D uncertain. As DNA, the CDR3 is TGTGCCAGTAGTCCCTTCTTAGAGTCCGACACTGAAGCTTTCTTT. Protein: CASSPFLESDTEAFF.